This T cell receptor (beta chain) was recorded in a study of OX40 agonist ivuxolimab in advanced cancers. Findings of the study overall: At 0.1 to 3.0 mg/kg and by week 6, CD4+ and CD8+ T cells in the blood had expanded clonally. Mean expanded clone counts were higher in CD8+ than CD4+ T cells.

This clone has a handful of counts. Antigen: not known. Profiling relied on immunoSEQ multiplex PCR, and the TCRdb table lists in-frame clones only, not all of them. Of 55,000 to 70,000 clones listed, about 80% were seen once; the top ten hold 1.4%. Germline V CDR1 and CDR2: LNHDA, SQIVND (reference sequence). Trimming left V 7 bases short and J 4 bases short, with 14 bases between. The CDR3 is 13 residues long. The origin of this receptor is an adult with an advanced solid tumor such as melanoma, head and neck, liver or kidney cancer. The V call is TRBV19, the J call TRBJ2-7; D is ambiguous. The sample was CD4+ or CD8+ T cells sorted from blood, taken in a trial of the OX40 agonist ivuxolimab. The CDR3 DNA reads TGTGCCAGTAATGGAGACACCCTTTACGAGCAGTACTTC. Protein sequence: CASNGDTLYEQYF.